This entry lists 8 T cell receptor beta chains sequenced from one sample in a study of radiotherapy plus CTLA-4 blockade in lung cancer. Profiled with immunoSEQ multiplex PCR; TCRdb holds only in-frame clones, not every one. The sample has 75,000 to 95,000 clones, roughly 70% seen once. The specimen was peripheral blood, collected from a patient treated with radiotherapy plus ipilimumab. The receptors here all came from a human donor with non-small cell lung cancer that progressed on radiotherapy plus ipilimumab.

This chain joins TRBV5-1 and TRBJ1-6, with D possibly TRBD1 on 5 matching bases. There are 15 residues in the CDR3. Germline CDR1 is SGHRS and CDR2 is YFSETQ. V was cut by 4 bases and J by 8 bases, with 16 bases left in between. CDR3 sequence reads: CASSLAGFRYSPLHF. The DNA for the CDR3 is TGCGCCAGCAGCCTGGCAGGGTTCCGGTATTCACCCCTCCACTTT.

The chain links TRBV11-1 to TRBJ2-5, with D unresolved. V was cut by 3 bases and J by 4 bases, with 9 bases left in between. Germline values: CDR1 SGHAT, CDR2 FQDESV (reference sequence). The CDR3 covers 13 residues. The CDR3: CASSFGNGETQYF. The DNA for the CDR3 is TGTGCCAGCAGCTTTGGCAATGGAGAGACCCAGTACTTC.

The J gene is TRBJ1-1, the V gene TRBV6-6, with a possible D match to TRBD1 (5 bases). Trimming shortened V by 4 bases and J by 1 base, and 7 bases separated the two germline ends. Germline loops: CDR1 MNHNY, CDR2 SVGAGI (reference sequence). CDR3 size: 13 residues. The CDR3 DNA follows: TGTGCCAGCAGTTGGGGGGGGAACACTGAAGCTTTCTTT. It encodes CASSWGGNTEAFF.

This chain uses TRBV27 with TRBJ1-5; D might be TRBD1 (5 bases). The CDR3 sequence is 15 residues long. Trimming took off 0 bases at V and 1 base at J, with 7 bases between the two ends. The V gene's germline CDR1 is MNHEY and CDR2 SMNVEV (reference sequence). CDR3 sequence: CASSLSRGSNQPQHF. CDR3 DNA: TGTGCCAGCAGTTTATCGAGGGGAAGCAATCAGCCCCAGCATTTT.

The chain has TRBV5-1 and TRBJ2-5; tentatively, D is TRBD1 or TRBD2 (5 bases each). Germline V gives CDR1 SGHRS, CDR2 YFSETQ. V was cut by 0 bases and J by 1 base, with 7 bases left in between. CDR3 length: 14 residues. The CDR3 spells CASSLEGPQETQYF. The CDR3 coding sequence is TGCGCCAGCAGCTTGGAGGGACCCCAAGAGACCCAGTACTTC.

This clone was seen a few times. The chain links TRBV28 to TRBJ2-7; D ambiguous. Germline CDR1 MDHEN, CDR2 SYDVKM. V was trimmed by 3 bases and J by 6 bases, leaving 6 bases between them. The CDR3 extends over 11 amino acids. CDR3 DNA sequence: TGTGCCAGCAGTTTCTCGGTCGAGCAGTACTTC. This translates into CASSFSVEQYF.

This clone was found once. The chain combines TRBV4-2 with TRBJ2-1; D remains unclear. The CDR3 loop spans 13 amino acids. Looked up from germline, CDR1 is LGHNA and CDR2 is YNFKEQ. The V gene lost 0 bases and the J gene lost 10 bases, with 10 bases spanning the gap. CDR3 nucleotide sequence: TGTGCCAGCAGCCAAGAGAGAGACGGAGAGCAGTTCTTC. Translating it yields CASSQERDGEQFF.

This chain connects TRBV4-2 to TRBJ1-3, with a possible D match to TRBD1 (5 bases). The germline V gene has CDR1 LGHNA and CDR2 YNFKEQ. This CDR3 is built from 18 residues. Trimming pared 2 bases from V and 3 bases from J, leaving 20 bases between. The DNA for the CDR3 is TGTGCCAGCAGCCAAAATAACAGGCCTGGCGCGGGTGGAAACACCATATATTTT. Its protein product is CASSQNNRPGAGGNTIYF.